These 23 T cell receptor beta chains originate from one sample sequenced in a study of shared clonotypes between healthy human individuals. CD45RO-negative cells were positively selected for CCR7, leaving out terminally differentiated effector memory CD45RA+ cells. Profiled with immunoSEQ multiplex PCR; TCRdb holds only in-frame clones, not every one. The table shows 1.5 million to 2.5 million clones, with just under 95% occurring only once. Sequencing was performed on naive CD8+ T cells sorted from blood. The receptors were sampled from a man younger than 35 in good health.

The chain combines TRBV27 with TRBJ2-7; the match to TRBD2 covers 10 bases. V trimming: 7 bases; J trimming: 2 bases; junction bases outside the gene matches: 14. This CDR3 has 17 residues. Germline assignment: CDR1 MNHEY and CDR2 SMNVEV (reference sequence). CDR3 nucleotides: TGTGCCAGCACTGCACGAAATCTAGCGGGGGCAACCTACGAGCAGTACTTC. Its protein is CASTARNLAGATYEQYF.

This chain joins TRBV5-4 and TRBJ1-1; TRBD1 is a possible D gene (5 bases). Trimming shortened V by 7 bases and J by 5 bases, and 15 bases separated the two germline ends. CDR3 length: 13 amino acids. The germline V gene encodes CDR1 SGHNT and CDR2 YYREEE (reference sequence). The CDR3 coding sequence is TGTGCCAGCCTCGACGGGGGGAAAACTGAAGCTTTCTTT. Its translation is CASLDGGKTEAFF.

The CDR3 sequence: CASRSRSGELFF. CDR3 nucleotide sequence: TGTGCCAGCAGGAGTAGGTCCGGGGAGCTGTTTTTT. The J gene is TRBJ2-2, the V gene TRBV25-1; D not resolved. The CDR3 spans 12 residues. Per the germline V gene, CDR1 is MGHDK and CDR2 is SYGVNS. Trimming took off 6 bases at V and 6 bases at J, with 8 bases between the two ends.

The rearrangement joins TRBV7-9 to TRBJ1-2, with 11 bases fitting TRBD1. Per germline, CDR1 SEHNR and CDR2 FQNEAQ (reference sequence). CDR3 length equals 14 residues. The V and J ends lost 3 bases and 8 bases, in that order; junction bases with no gene match: 5. CDR3 nucleotide sequence: TGTGCCAGCAGCTTCGGACAGGGGGCGGAAGGCTACACCTTC. This gives the protein CASSFGQGAEGYTF.

The chain has TRBV6-5 and TRBJ2-5, with TRBD2 as a possible D gene (5 bases). The CDR3 spans 13 residues. Germline V gene lookup returns CDR1 MNHEY and CDR2 SVGAGI. V was pared by 4 bases and J by 5 bases, with 11 bases between. The CDR3 DNA reads as TGTGCCAGCAGTTCGGGGTTTACGGAGACCCAGTACTTC. This codes for CASSSGFTETQYF.

The V call is TRBV2, the J call TRBJ2-7, with 11 bases aligning to TRBD1. The germline V gene has CDR1 SNHLY and CDR2 FYNNEI. The junction had 10 bases not matched to a gene; V was cut back by 8 bases and J by 7 bases. The CDR3 consists of 14 residues. The CDR3, as DNA: TGTGCCAGCTTTCTTGTGGGACAGGGGGGAGAGCAGTACTTC. This translates into CASFLVGQGGEQYF.

The gene calls are TRBV7-8 and TRBJ2-1; a weak D match, TRBD2 (6 bases). Germline lookup yields CDR1 SGHVS and CDR2 FQNEAQ. This CDR3 spans 16 amino acids. V lost 4 bases and J lost 0, with 13 bases in between. This CDR3 is CASSSAGRSSYNEQFF. CDR3 DNA sequence: TGTGCCAGCAGCTCCGCCGGGAGAAGCTCCTACAATGAGCAGTTCTTC.

The chain employs TRBV25-1 and TRBJ1-6; D perhaps matches TRBD1 (6 bases). Germline values: CDR1 MGHDK, CDR2 SYGVNS. V dropped 1 base and J dropped 7 bases, with 8 bases sitting between them. The CDR3 has 14 amino acids. The CDR3 protein is CASSEFTGNSPLHF. DNA for the CDR3: TGTGCCAGCAGTGAATTTACAGGGAATTCACCCCTCCACTTT.

This clone was picked up one time. The same CDR3 can be traced to other DNA sequences in this sample. The chain couples TRBV13 to TRBJ2-7; TRBD1 matches 9 bases. J was trimmed by 3 bases and V by 4 bases; bases with no gene match: 4. Germline V CDR1 and CDR2: PRHDT, FYEKMQ (reference sequence). The CDR3 totals 14 residues. CDR3 coding DNA: TGTGCCAGCAGCTCCCGGGACAGGGACTACGAGCAGTACTTC. Its protein is CASSSRDRDYEQYF.

The gene calls are TRBV7-9 and TRBJ2-7, with D perhaps assigned TRBD1 or TRBD2 (5 bases each). Per the germline V gene, CDR1 is SEHNR and CDR2 is FQNEAQ (reference sequence). This CDR3 has 16 amino acids. V lost 2 bases, J lost 3 bases, and 17 bases lay in between. The CDR3 here is CASSLLGRAGLYEQYF. The CDR3 DNA sequence: TGTGCCAGCAGCTTATTGGGGCGGGCGGGTCTCTACGAGCAGTACTTC.

V and J are TRBV6-5 and TRBJ2-5, with TRBD1 matching over 8 bases. CDR1 MNHEY and CDR2 SVGAGI come from the germline V gene. The V and J ends lost 5 bases and 4 bases, in that order; junction bases with no gene match: 9. This CDR3 contains 15 residues. CDR3 residues: CASSNYRGVRETQYF. The CDR3, as DNA: TGTGCCAGCAGTAACTACAGGGGGGTTAGAGAGACCCAGTACTTC.

The V call is TRBV30, the J call TRBJ2-5, with D perhaps being TRBD1 or TRBD2 (6 bases each). V lost 0 bases to trimming and J lost 5 bases, with 16 bases between them. In germline, CDR1 is GTSNPN, CDR2 SVGIG (reference sequence). The CDR3 is 15 amino acids. This CDR3 reads CAWSVGQGRRETQYF. The CDR3, as DNA: TGTGCCTGGAGTGTAGGGCAGGGGAGGAGGGAGACCCAGTACTTC.

This chain links TRBV7-2 with TRBJ2-5; D is ambiguous. This CDR3 has 14 residues. Germline V gene lookup returns CDR1 SGHTA and CDR2 FQGNSA. V was clipped by 5 bases and J by 2 bases, with 12 bases between them. CDR3: CASSGPGVQETQYF. The CDR3 DNA is TGTGCCAGCAGCGGACCTGGGGTACAAGAGACCCAGTACTTC.

Comments on this clone: Different DNA sequences within this sample yield the same CDR3. The chain is built from TRBV13 and TRBJ2-2; D is unresolved. Trimming removed 5 bases from V and 8 bases from J, with 9 bases in between. The germline V gene has CDR1 PRHDT and CDR2 FYEKMQ (reference sequence). The CDR3 has 12 residues. This chain's CDR3 is CASSPQGGELFF. As DNA, the CDR3 is TGTGCCAGCAGCCCCCAAGGGGGGGAGCTGTTTTTT.

The J gene is TRBJ1-2, the V gene TRBV5-6; D is unresolved. The V end was cut by 2 bases, the J end by 7 bases, with 9 bases between. Germline V CDR1 and CDR2: SGHDT, YYEEEE. The CDR3 has 12 amino acids. In DNA, the CDR3 is TGTGCCAGCAGCTTCGACCGCCTTGGCTACACCTTC. This codes for CASSFDRLGYTF.

The sample holds one count of this clone. The V call is TRBV4-1, the J call TRBJ2-7; tentative D call: TRBD1 (6 bases). Germline CDR1 and CDR2: MGHRA and YSYEKL. This CDR3 region has 17 residues. With 0 bases removed from V and 5 bases from J, the gap between germline ends came to 20 bases. The CDR3 here is CASSQDIPTGYSDEQYF. DNA for the CDR3: TGCGCCAGCAGCCAAGATATTCCCACAGGGTATTCGGACGAGCAGTACTTC.

This chain links TRBV7-9 with TRBJ2-5, with 12 bases that match TRBD2. The CDR3 runs to 16 residues. Germline V gene lookup returns CDR1 SEHNR and CDR2 FQNEAQ (reference sequence). J lost 4 bases, V lost 5 bases, and 8 bases had no gene match. The CDR3 nucleotides read TGTGCCAGCAGCCCCTGGACTAGCGGGATAGTAGAGACCCAGTACTTC. Amino acid sequence: CASSPWTSGIVETQYF.

Turning to this clone: In this CDR3 the conserved last residue, phenylalanine or tryptophan, is missing, so a read error is likely. This chain uses TRBV4-1 with TRBJ2-7; D call uncertain. The CDR3 extends over 13 amino acids. The germline V gene encodes CDR1 MGHRA and CDR2 YSYEKL. V lost 4 bases and J lost 2, with 9 bases in between. The DNA of the CDR3 is TGCGCCAGCAGCCCTGGTATGGCCTACGAGCAGTACCTC. It encodes CASSPGMAYEQYL.

Regarding this clone: Other DNA variants within this sample encode the same CDR3. The chain combines TRBV4-2 with TRBJ1-1; D uncertain. The V gene's germline CDR1 is LGHNA and CDR2 YNFKEQ. With 2 bases removed from V and 2 bases from J, the gap between germline ends came to 9 bases. The CDR3 covers 14 residues. The CDR3 sequence: CASSQFQVNTEAFF. In nucleotides, the CDR3 is TGTGCCAGCAGCCAATTTCAAGTAAACACTGAAGCTTTCTTT.

This chain joins TRBV7-9 and TRBJ2-3, with 9 bases that match TRBD1. The J segment lost 2 bases and the V segment lost 5 bases, leaving 8 bases of the junction unmatched. CDR1 and CDR2 (germline): SEHNR, FQNEAQ (reference sequence). This CDR3 region has 16 residues. The chain's CDR3 is CASSISTGGFTDTQYF. CDR3 sequence (DNA): TGTGCCAGCAGCATATCGACAGGGGGTTTCACAGATACGCAGTATTTT.

This chain uses TRBV4-3 with TRBJ2-7, with D perhaps matching TRBD2 (7 bases). The CDR3 length is 15 residues. CDR1 and CDR2 (germline): LGHNA, YSLEER. Trimming shortened V by 0 bases and J by 3 bases, and 12 bases separated the two germline ends. The CDR3: CASSQEGGASYEQYF. The CDR3 DNA reads as TGCGCCAGCAGCCAAGAAGGGGGGGCTAGCTACGAGCAGTACTTC.

CDR3 DNA sequence: TGTGCCATCAGTGACCCGGGACACGACACTGAAGCTTTCTTT. Amino acids: CAISDPGHDTEAFF. The gene calls are TRBV10-3 and TRBJ1-1, with D possibly TRBD1 on 6 matching bases. Trimming pared 3 bases from V and 3 bases from J, leaving 11 bases between. Germline V gene sequence: CDR1 ENHRY, CDR2 SYGVKD. This CDR3 spans 14 amino acids.

The V gene is TRBV7-2, the J gene TRBJ2-7; a weak D match, TRBD2 (5 bases). Germline CDR1 reads SGHTA; CDR2 reads FQGNSA. The CDR3 is 14 residues long. The V and J ends lost 3 bases and 3 bases respectively, with 12 bases between them. The CDR3 protein is CASSFFPGSYEQYF. CDR3 coding DNA: TGTGCCAGCAGCTTTTTTCCGGGAAGCTACGAGCAGTACTTC.